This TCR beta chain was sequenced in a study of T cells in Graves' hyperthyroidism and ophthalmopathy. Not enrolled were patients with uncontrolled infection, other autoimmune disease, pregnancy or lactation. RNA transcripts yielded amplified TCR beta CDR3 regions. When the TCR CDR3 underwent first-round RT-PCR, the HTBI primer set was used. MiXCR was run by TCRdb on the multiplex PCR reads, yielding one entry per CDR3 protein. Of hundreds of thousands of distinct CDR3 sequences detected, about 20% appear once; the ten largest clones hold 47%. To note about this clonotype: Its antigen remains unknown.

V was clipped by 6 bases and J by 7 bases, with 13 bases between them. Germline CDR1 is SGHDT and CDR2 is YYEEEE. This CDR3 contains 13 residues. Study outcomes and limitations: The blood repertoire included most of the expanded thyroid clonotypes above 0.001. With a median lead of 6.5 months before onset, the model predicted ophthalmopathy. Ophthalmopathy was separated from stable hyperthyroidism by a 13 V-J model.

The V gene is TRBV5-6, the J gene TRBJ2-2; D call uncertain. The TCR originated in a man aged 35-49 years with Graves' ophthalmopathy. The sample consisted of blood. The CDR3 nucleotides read TGTGCCAGCAACTCATCCAATCGCGGGGAGCTGTTTTTT. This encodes CASNSSNRGELFF.